The 26 T cell receptor beta chains below were found in one sample sequenced in a study of cytomegalovirus exposure and HLA in healthy donors. A multiplex PCR was run with 60 Vbeta primers and 13 Jbeta primers. Generated by immunoSEQ multiplex PCR, the TCRdb table keeps only in-frame clones and is missing some. Altogether under 200,000 clones are present, 65% to 90% being singletons, with the ten largest covering just under 2%. The sequencing input was PBMCs. The receptors were gathered from a woman between 18 and 29 years old in good health and CMV-seronegative.

CDR3 nucleotide sequence: TGTGCCAGCAGTGAATTAAGACAGGGCTATGGCTACACCTTC. This codes for CASSELRQGYGYTF. V is TRBV6-1 and J is TRBJ1-2; 7 bases are shared with TRBD1. The junction had 4 bases not matched to a gene; V was cut back by 2 bases and J by 4 bases. This CDR3 is built from 14 residues. The germline V gene encodes CDR1 MNHNS and CDR2 SASEGT.

Details on this clone: The same CDR3 is also encoded by other DNA sequences in this sample. J is TRBJ2-5 and V is TRBV5-4; the D is unclear. CDR1 and CDR2 from the germline V gene are SGHNT and YYREEE (reference sequence). The V end lost 2 bases, the J end lost 5 bases, and 4 bases lay between the germline ends. The CDR3 is 11 residues long. The CDR3 nucleotides read TGTGCCAGCAGCTTTCGTGAGACCCAGTACTTC. Translated, it gives CASSFRETQYF.

The chain combines TRBV18 with TRBJ2-7, with 7 positions matching TRBD1. The germline V gene encodes CDR1 KGHSH and CDR2 LQKENI. The trim removed 6 bases at V and 3 bases at J, leaving 2 bases unmatched. The CDR3 extends over 12 amino acids. This CDR3 is CASSDRVYEQYF. Here the CDR3 DNA reads TGTGCCAGCTCTGACAGGGTCTACGAGCAGTACTTC.

This clone was seen more than once but under ten times. The chain employs TRBV28 and TRBJ1-1; 8 bases align to TRBD1. V lost 2 bases and J lost 1; bases outside the gene matches: 3. Looked up from germline, CDR1 is MDHEN and CDR2 is SYDVKM. This CDR3 contains 15 residues. CDR3 nucleotide sequence: TGTGCCAGCAGTTTAGATCAGGGGGCGAACACTGAAGCTTTCTTT. Its protein is CASSLDQGANTEAFF. The whole variable domain, filled in from reference TRBV28 and TRBJ1-1, reads DVKVTQSSRYLVKRTGEKVFLECVQDMDHENMFWYRQDPGLGLRLIYFSYDVKMKEKGDIPEGYSVSREKKERFSLILESASTNQTSMYLCASSLDQGANTEAFFGQGTRLTVV.

The V gene is TRBV19, the J gene TRBJ1-3; no clear D gene. CDR1 is LNHDA and CDR2 is SQIVND in the germline V gene (reference sequence). This CDR3 contains 14 residues. With 3 bases removed from V and 2 bases from J, the gap between germline ends came to 8 bases. CDR3 sequence (DNA): TGTGCCAGTAGTATTGTAGTCCCTGGAAACACCATATATTTT. This encodes CASSIVVPGNTIYF.

As for this clone: At the DNA level, this CDR3 is encoded by other sequences in the same sample as well. The chain combines TRBV6-5 with TRBJ1-1; a possible D gene is TRBD1 (5 bases). Germline CDR1 reads MNHEY; CDR2 reads SVGAGI. This CDR3 has 13 residues. Between the trimmed V and J ends, which lost 4 bases and 1 base, there was a span of 7 bases. CDR3: CASSSGQNTEAFF. CDR3 DNA: TGTGCCAGCAGTTCCGGACAGAACACTGAAGCTTTCTTT.

The CDR3 bases are TGTGCCAGCAGCTTGGGGACTGCGAGCTCCTACGAGCAGTACTTC. Its protein is CASSLGTASSYEQYF. The chain employs TRBV5-4 and TRBJ2-7; D may be TRBD2 (5 bases). The CDR3 is 15 residues long. Germline V gene lookup returns CDR1 SGHNT and CDR2 YYREEE (reference sequence). V was pared by 0 bases and J by 0 bases, with 10 bases between.

Note on this clone: One junction end disagrees with the germline gene, perhaps due to a read error. The chain is built from TRBV7-7 and TRBJ2-3; D is undetermined. The CDR3 loop spans 13 amino acids. Germline V gene lookup returns CDR1 SSHAT and CDR2 FNYEAQ (reference sequence). Here the CDR3 reads CASSLQDTDTQYF. CDR3 nucleotides: TGTGCTAGCAGCCTGCAGGACACAGATACGCAGTATTTT. The full variable domain, its missing parts supplied by reference TRBV7-7 and TRBJ2-3, is GAGVSQSPRYKVTKRGQDVTLRCDPISSHATLYWYQQALGQGPEFLTYFNYEAQPDKSGLPSDRFSAERPEGSISTLTIQRTEQRDSAMYRCASSLQDTDTQYFGPGTRLTVL.

This clone was seen ten or more times. The chain has TRBV6-5 and TRBJ2-1; tentative D call: TRBD2 (5 bases). There are 14 residues in the CDR3. V lost 5 bases to trimming and J lost 0 bases, with 8 bases between them. CDR1 and CDR2 from the germline V gene are MNHEY and SVGAGI. As DNA, the CDR3 is TGTGCCAGCAGTGAGCGGAGCTCCTACAATGAGCAGTTCTTC. As protein: CASSERSSYNEQFF.

The chain carries TRBV5-4 and TRBJ2-3, with TRBD2 identical over 13 bases. Trimming cost V 4 bases and J 5 bases; bases outside gene matches: 4. The CDR3 has 15 residues. CDR1 and CDR2 (germline): SGHNT, YYREEE (reference sequence). CDR3 protein: CASSQGLAGRDTQYF. The DNA of the CDR3 is TGTGCCAGCAGCCAGGGACTAGCGGGGAGAGATACGCAGTATTTT. The full variable domain, with the rest looked up from reference TRBV5-4 and TRBJ2-3, is ETGVTQSPTHLIKTRGQQVTLRCSSQSGHNTVSWYQQALGQGPQFIFQYYREEENGRGNFPPRFSGLQFPNYSSELNVNALELDDSALYLCASSQGLAGRDTQYFGPGTRLTVL.

This chain connects TRBV10-3 to TRBJ2-3, with 10 bases fitting TRBD1. The junction had 9 bases not matched to a gene; V was cut back by 6 bases and J by 6 bases. The CDR3 sequence is 15 residues long. Germline-derived CDR1 and CDR2 are ENHRY and SYGVKD. CDR3 region: CAIRTGTGVSDTQYF. The CDR3 DNA reads as TGTGCCATCAGGACAGGGACAGGGGTCTCCGATACGCAGTATTTT.

The rearrangement uses TRBV5-1 and TRBJ1-2; TRBD1 aligns across 8 bases. Per the germline V gene, CDR1 is SGHRS and CDR2 is YFSETQ. J gave up 6 bases and V 3 bases, and 7 bases lay outside the gene matches. This CDR3 contains 14 residues. CDR3 sequence reads: CASSWNGQGDGYTF. The CDR3 DNA reads as TGCGCCAGCAGCTGGAATGGACAGGGTGATGGCTACACCTTC. Full variable domain (outside the CDR3, taken from reference TRBV5-1 and TRBJ1-2): KAGVTQTPRYLIKTRGQQVTLSCSPISGHRSVSWYQQTPGQGLQFLFEYFSETQRNKGNFPGRFSGRQFSNSRSEMNVSTLELGDSALYLCASSWNGQGDGYTFGSGTRLTVV.

The rearrangement joins TRBV28 to TRBJ2-7; 10 bases match TRBD1. The CDR3 runs 14 residues. The trim removed 7 bases at V and 5 bases at J, leaving 8 bases unmatched. Germline V lookup: CDR1 MDHEN, CDR2 SYDVKM. CDR3 amino acids: CASIQGGTGDEQYF. CDR3 sequence (DNA): TGTGCCAGCATCCAAGGAGGGACAGGGGACGAGCAGTACTTC.

The V gene is TRBV7-6, the J gene TRBJ2-1; tentative D call: TRBD1 (5 bases). The V and J ends lost 2 bases and 1 base respectively, with 9 bases between them. This CDR3 is 15 amino acids long. CDR1 SGHVS and CDR2 FNYEAQ come from the germline V gene. The CDR3 DNA follows: TGTGCCAGCAGCTTATGGCAGGGTTCCTACAATGAGCAGTTCTTC. This gives the protein CASSLWQGSYNEQFF.

The rearrangement uses TRBV6-7 and TRBJ1-3; 9 nucleotides align to TRBD1. TRBV6-7 is placed among ORFs of uncertain function. Trimming at V came to 2 bases and at J to 0 bases, leaving 5 bases not matched to a gene. The CDR3 runs 17 residues. The CDR3 DNA reads as TGTGCCAGCAGTTACGGTAGGGACAGGGACTCTGGAAACACCATATATTTT. It is translated as CASSYGRDRDSGNTIYF.

This chain uses TRBV7-9 with TRBJ2-3, with TRBD2 matching 7 bases. The V and J ends lost 8 bases and 6 bases, in that order; junction bases with no gene match: 11. Germline V CDR1 and CDR2: SEHNR, FQNEAQ (reference sequence). The CDR3 is 14 amino acids. The CDR3 DNA reads as TGTGCCAGCTGCCTGGGGGGGACCAGCGATACGCAGTATTTT. This codes for CASCLGGTSDTQYF.

This clone was detected once. The CDR3 DNA sequence: TGTGCCAGCAGCTTAGGTGGGGCAGTCCCCTACGAGCAGTACTTC. Translating it yields CASSLGGAVPYEQYF. The genes are TRBV7-9 and TRBJ2-7, with D possibly matching TRBD1 (5 bases). The V and J ends lost 1 base and 2 bases respectively, with 12 bases between them. CDR1 is SEHNR, CDR2 FQNEAQ, per germline (reference sequence). The CDR3 contains 15 residues.

This clone was seen more than once but under ten times. V is TRBV29-1 and J is TRBJ2-1; possibly TRBD2 for D (5 bases). The length of the CDR3 is 12 residues. The V and J ends lost 4 bases and 14 bases respectively, with 18 bases between them. Germline V gene sequence: CDR1 SQVTM, CDR2 ANQGSEA. In nucleotides, the CDR3 is TGCAGCGTTGTTCGGGAAGACGGCGGTAAGTTCTTC. Protein product: CSVVREDGGKFF.

As DNA, the CDR3 is TGTGCCAGCAGCTTACAGGGTGGCGAGCAGTACTTC. Translating gives CASSLQGGEQYF. The chain is built from TRBV5-6 and TRBJ2-5; tentatively, D is TRBD1 (6 bases). The end of the DNA is better explained by TRBJ2-7, so the J call may be wrong. The length of the CDR3 is 12 residues. Germline V gene lookup returns CDR1 SGHDT and CDR2 YYEEEE.

This chain connects TRBV11-2 to TRBJ2-3; TRBD2 aligns across 8 bases. This CDR3 region has 16 residues. Germline CDR1 reads SGHAT; CDR2 reads FQNNGV. V lost 1 base, J lost 2 bases, and 5 bases stayed unmatched. The CDR3 region is CASSLAGGLHTDTQYF. CDR3 bases: TGTGCCAGCAGCTTAGCGGGGGGGCTCCACACAGATACGCAGTATTTT.

V is TRBV7-6 and J is TRBJ2-1; maybe TRBD2 (6 bases). Between the trimmed V and J ends, which lost 5 bases and 2 bases, there was a span of 13 bases. Germline V gives CDR1 SGHVS, CDR2 FNYEAQ. The CDR3 totals 15 residues. The CDR3 here is CASSRYSGTYNEQFF. The CDR3 DNA sequence: TGTGCCAGCAGCCGGTATAGCGGAACCTACAATGAGCAGTTCTTC.

This chain links TRBV27 with TRBJ2-7, with 11 bases fitting TRBD2. V was clipped by 3 bases and J by 3 bases; unmatched bases: 4. Germline CDR1 and CDR2: MNHEY and SMNVEV (reference sequence). The CDR3 consists of 15 residues. For the CDR3, the DNA is TGTGCCAGCAGTTTCTCTGGGACTAGCGGCTACGAGCAGTACTTC. Translated: CASSFSGTSGYEQYF.

The chain has TRBV10-3 and TRBJ2-7, with 11 bases aligning to TRBD2. Germline V CDR1 and CDR2: ENHRY, SYGVKD. The CDR3 spans 15 residues. Unmatched junction bases numbered 4, after V lost 5 bases and J lost 1 base. CDR3 DNA: TGTGCCATCAGTATAGCGGGAGGGCTATCCTACGAGCAGTACTTC. Protein sequence: CAISIAGGLSYEQYF.

The chain recombines TRBV28 with TRBJ1-2, with D maybe TRBD1 (6 bases). This CDR3 is 13 amino acids long. Germline V lookup: CDR1 MDHEN, CDR2 SYDVKM. V was trimmed by 8 bases and J by 4 bases, leaving 14 bases between them. The CDR3 protein is CASLLSTGYGYTF. CDR3 bases: TGTGCCAGCTTACTCTCGACAGGCTATGGCTACACCTTC.

The chain recombines TRBV5-1 with TRBJ2-7, with TRBD2 identical over 11 bases. J was trimmed by 4 bases and V by 0 bases; bases with no gene match: 9. Germline V CDR1 and CDR2: SGHRS, YFSETQ. CDR3 length: 17 residues. CDR3 region: CASSLAWLAGGLYEQYF. The CDR3 nucleotides read TGCGCCAGCAGCTTGGCCTGGCTAGCGGGAGGCCTGTACGAGCAGTACTTC.

Written as DNA, the CDR3 is TGTGCCACCAGCAGAGTCCCGGGCACTGAAGCTTTCTTT. Translated: CATSRVPGTEAFF. The chain uses TRBV15 and TRBJ1-1; no firm D call. The V end was cut by 1 base, the J end by 4 bases, with 7 bases between. Germline V gene data show CDR1 as LNHNV and CDR2 as YYDKDF (reference sequence). The CDR3 is 13 amino acids.